This TCR beta chain was identified during a study of cytomegalovirus exposure and HLA in healthy donors. Study-level findings and limits: One cluster of highly shared sequence variants probably arose as a sequencing artifact.

Notes on this clone: Its target is unknown.

Primers: 60 Vbeta forward and 13 Jbeta reverse. Clones were sequenced by immunoSEQ multiplex PCR, and TCRdb holds only the in-frame ones, with some missing. The sample lists some 160,000 clones, 70% to 80% occurring once. Germline CDR1 reads MDHEN; CDR2 reads SYDVKM. V lost 2 bases, J lost 6 bases, and 5 bases stayed unmatched. The CDR3 has 14 residues. V gene TRBV28 combines with J gene TRBJ2-7, with 9 bases aligning to TRBD1. This clonotype was sampled from a woman in her thirties or forties in good health and CMV-seronegative. The specimen sequenced was PBMCs. This CDR3 is CASSLPYRGREQYF. CDR3 bases: TGTGCCAGCAGTTTACCCTACAGGGGGCGCGAGCAGTACTTC.